The entry below describes one TCR beta chain. What it binds is unknown. Using its own MiXCR run on the RT-PCR reads, TCRdb lists one record per CDR3 protein. The sample has more than 450,000 distinct CDR3 sequences, roughly 10% seen once; the top ten hold 9.5% to 13%. The data originate from a study of response to subunit inactivated influenza vaccine. Findings and caveats of the study: It was suggested by the authors that few new T cells are recruited by each seasonal influenza vaccination.

This material consisted of PBMCs from blood, taken on the day of vaccination. The origin of this receptor is a man aged 50 to 60 who received an inactivated influenza vaccine.

CDR3 sequence reads: CASSPPAASSGANVLTF. In DNA form, the CDR3 reads TGTGCCAGCAGTCCACCAGCAGCCTCCTCTGGGGCCAACGTCCTGACTTTC. This chain links TRBV28 with TRBJ2-6; D is unresolved. The CDR3 consists of 17 residues. CDR1 MDHEN and CDR2 SYDVKM come from the germline V gene. The V and J ends lost 5 bases and 0 bases respectively, with 14 bases between them.